This T cell receptor (beta chain) is from a study of blood T cells in healthy people across ages. This clonotype was seen just once. Its antigen is undetermined. For the second PCR, which ran for roughly 6 to 12 cycles, a sample-barcoded 5' primer and a J-beta primer mix were used. Each cDNA molecule received a tag from a template-switch adaptor that had 12 random nucleotides. Using its own MiXCR run on the 5' RACE reads, TCRdb lists one record per CDR3 protein. This sample has roughly 1,300,000 distinct CDR3 sequences, with 59% found just once. Donors gave ten milliliters of peripheral blood apiece. Whole-study results and caveats: In the absence of known donor CMV status, changes in expanded clonotypes were possibly confounded.

Germline V gene sequence: CDR1 SGHTA, CDR2 FQGNSA. Trimming shortened V by 5 bases and J by 2 bases, and 16 bases separated the two germline ends. The CDR3 spans 15 residues. The sequence derives from a man between 18 and 35 years old in good health. Sequencing input: blood. The chain employs TRBV7-2 and TRBJ2-7; weak D call: TRBD2 (6 bases). DNA of the CDR3: TGTGCCAGCAGCCTATCAGACGGGGAGGCCTACGAGCAGTACTTC. Its translation is CASSLSDGEAYEQYF.